The rows below give T cell receptor beta chains drawn from one sample of a study of graft-versus-host responses after intestinal transplantation. Sequenced by immunoSEQ multiplex PCR; TCRdb stores in-frame clones only, minus some. The repertoire holds around 97,000 clones, with approximately 90% as singletons. The antigens for these receptors are not known. The input for sequencing was unstimulated CD8+ T cells sorted from spleen or lymph node cells, taken before intestinal transplant. The origin of the receptors is a human donor who received an intestinal transplant. The CDR3 runs from the conserved cysteine through the conserved F or W. The D gene is left open where the match is weak. The listing skips clone size in some rows; elsewhere it reads once, few, many or a size class.

v_gene	d_gene	abundance	j_gene	CDR3aa	CDR3nt
TRBV7-9	-	once	TRBJ2-7	CASSPPWGGYEQYF	TGTGCCAGCAGCCCACCTTGGGGAGGTTACGAGCAGTACTTC
TRBV7-3	TRBD1	-	TRBJ2-7	CASSSTGGSEQYF	TGTGCCAGCAGCTCCACAGGGGGCAGTGAGCAGTACTTC
TRBV5-1	-	-	TRBJ2-7	CASSGAYEQYF	TGCGCCAGCAGCGGCGCCTACGAGCAGTACTTC
TRBV5-1	-	-	TRBJ2-3	CASSISTSSTDTQYF	TGCGCCAGCAGCATTAGTACCTCTAGCACAGATACGCAGTATTTT
TRBV7-1	TRBD1	-	TRBJ1-2	CASSFSYGQGYGYTF	TGTGCCAGCAGCTTCTCCTACGGACAGGGCTATGGCTACACCTTC
TRBV2	TRBD2	-	TRBJ2-7	CAIGGGSSYEQYF	TGTGCCATCGGGGGAGGGAGCTCCTACGAGCAGTACTTC
TRBV28	-	-	TRBJ2-7	CASSWRRKQYF	TGTGCCAGCAGCTGGAGGCGGAAGCAGTACTTC
TRBV13	-	once	TRBJ1-3	CASSSNEGAGNTIYF	TGTGCCAGCAGCTCCAATGAGGGGGCTGGAAACACCATATATTTT
TRBV6-5	-	-	TRBJ1-1	CASSDYRVGTEALF	TGTGCCAGCAGTGACTATCGTGTGGGCACTGAAGCTCTCTTT
TRBV7-3	TRBD1	-	TRBJ1-6	CASSPQGQGLEGPYNSPLHF	TGTGCCAGCAGCCCACAAGGACAGGGGCTTGAAGGGCCCTATAATTCACCCCTCCACTTT
TRBV9	-	-	TRBJ1-3	CASSVGEEHTIYF	TGTGCCAGCAGCGTGGGAGAGGAGCACACCATATATTTT